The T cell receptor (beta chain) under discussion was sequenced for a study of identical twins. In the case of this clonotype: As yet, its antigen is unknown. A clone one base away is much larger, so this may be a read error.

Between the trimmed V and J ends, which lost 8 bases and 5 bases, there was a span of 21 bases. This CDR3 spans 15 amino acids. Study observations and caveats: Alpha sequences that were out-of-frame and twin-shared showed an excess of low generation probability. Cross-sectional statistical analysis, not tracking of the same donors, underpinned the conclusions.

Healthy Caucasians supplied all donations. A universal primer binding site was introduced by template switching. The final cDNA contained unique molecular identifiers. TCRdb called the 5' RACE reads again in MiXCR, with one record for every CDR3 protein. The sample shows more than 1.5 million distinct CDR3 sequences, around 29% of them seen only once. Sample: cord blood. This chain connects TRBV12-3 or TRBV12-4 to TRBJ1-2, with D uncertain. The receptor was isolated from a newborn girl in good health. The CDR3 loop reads CASGPSPAQLYGYTF. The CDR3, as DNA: TGTGCCAGCGGCCCCTCCCCAGCCCAGCTATATGGCTACACCTTC.